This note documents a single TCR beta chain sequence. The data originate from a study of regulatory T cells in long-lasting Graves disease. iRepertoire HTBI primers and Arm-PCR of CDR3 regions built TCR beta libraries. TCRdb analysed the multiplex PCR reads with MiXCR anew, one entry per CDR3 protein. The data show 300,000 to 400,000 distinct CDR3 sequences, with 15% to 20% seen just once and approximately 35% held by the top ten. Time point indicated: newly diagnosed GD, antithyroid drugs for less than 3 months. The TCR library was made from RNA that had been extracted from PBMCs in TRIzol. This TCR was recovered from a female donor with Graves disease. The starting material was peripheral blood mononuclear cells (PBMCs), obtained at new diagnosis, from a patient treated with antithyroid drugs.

In DNA, the CDR3 is TGTGCCACCGCCGCCGAAGCGGGGGGCGATGGCTACACCTTC. The encoded protein is CATAAEAGGDGYTF. The V and J genes are TRBV24-1 and TRBJ1-2; D is perhaps TRBD1 (6 bases). The CDR3 has 14 amino acids. The germline CDR1 and CDR2 sequences are KGHDR and SFDVKD. The V end lost 9 bases, the J end lost 6 bases, and 19 bases lay between the germline ends.